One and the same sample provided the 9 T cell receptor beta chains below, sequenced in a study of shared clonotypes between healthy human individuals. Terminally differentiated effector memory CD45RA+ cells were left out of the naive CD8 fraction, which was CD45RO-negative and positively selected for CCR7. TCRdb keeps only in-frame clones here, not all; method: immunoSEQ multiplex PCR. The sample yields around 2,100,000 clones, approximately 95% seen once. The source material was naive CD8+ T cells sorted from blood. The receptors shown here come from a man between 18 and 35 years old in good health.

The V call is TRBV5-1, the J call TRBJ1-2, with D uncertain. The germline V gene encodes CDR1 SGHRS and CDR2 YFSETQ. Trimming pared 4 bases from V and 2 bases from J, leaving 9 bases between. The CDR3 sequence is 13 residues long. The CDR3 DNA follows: TGCGCCAGCAGCCCACCGGAAAACTATGGCTACACCTTC. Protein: CASSPPENYGYTF.

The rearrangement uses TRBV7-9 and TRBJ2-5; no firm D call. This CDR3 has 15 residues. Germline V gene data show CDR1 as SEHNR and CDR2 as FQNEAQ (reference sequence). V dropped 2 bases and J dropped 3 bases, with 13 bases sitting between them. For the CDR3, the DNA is TGTGCCAGCAGCTTAACCCTAGGCGAAGAAGAGACCCAGTACTTC. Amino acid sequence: CASSLTLGEEETQYF.

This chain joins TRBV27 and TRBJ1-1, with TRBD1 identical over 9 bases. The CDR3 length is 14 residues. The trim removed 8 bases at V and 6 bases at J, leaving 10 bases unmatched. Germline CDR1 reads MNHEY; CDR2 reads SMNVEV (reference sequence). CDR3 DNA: TGTGCCAGCGGACCCCAGGACAGGGGATCTGAAGCTTTCTTT. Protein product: CASGPQDRGSEAFF.

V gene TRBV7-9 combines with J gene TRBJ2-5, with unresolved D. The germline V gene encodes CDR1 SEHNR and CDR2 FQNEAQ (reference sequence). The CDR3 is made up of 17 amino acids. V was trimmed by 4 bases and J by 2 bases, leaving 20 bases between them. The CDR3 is CASSSTALTRHQETQYF. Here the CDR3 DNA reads TGTGCCAGCAGCTCCACCGCTTTGACCCGGCATCAAGAGACCCAGTACTTC.

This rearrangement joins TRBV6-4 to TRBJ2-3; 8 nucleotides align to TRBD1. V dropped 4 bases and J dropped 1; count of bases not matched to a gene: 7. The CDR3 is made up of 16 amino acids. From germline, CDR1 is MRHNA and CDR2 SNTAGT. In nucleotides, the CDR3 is TGTGCCAGCAGTGTAACAGGGGGTAGGGGCACAGATACGCAGTATTTT. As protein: CASSVTGGRGTDTQYF.

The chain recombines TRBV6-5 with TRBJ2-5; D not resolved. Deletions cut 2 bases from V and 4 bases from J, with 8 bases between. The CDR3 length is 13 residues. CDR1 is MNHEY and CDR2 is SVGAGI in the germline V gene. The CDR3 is CASSYDGVETQYF. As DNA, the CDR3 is TGTGCCAGCAGTTACGATGGGGTAGAGACCCAGTACTTC.

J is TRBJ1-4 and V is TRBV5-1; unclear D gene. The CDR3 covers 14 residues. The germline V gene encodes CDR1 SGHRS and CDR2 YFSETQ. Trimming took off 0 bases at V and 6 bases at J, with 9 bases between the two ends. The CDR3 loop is CASSLGAADEKLFF. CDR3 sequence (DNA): TGCGCCAGCAGCTTGGGAGCGGCAGATGAAAAACTGTTTTTT.

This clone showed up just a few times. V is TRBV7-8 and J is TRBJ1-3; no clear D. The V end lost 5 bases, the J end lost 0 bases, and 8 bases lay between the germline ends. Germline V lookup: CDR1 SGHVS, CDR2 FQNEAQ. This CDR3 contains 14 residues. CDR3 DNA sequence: TGTGCCAGCAGCACACACAGCTCTGGAAACACCATATATTTT. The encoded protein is CASSTHSSGNTIYF.

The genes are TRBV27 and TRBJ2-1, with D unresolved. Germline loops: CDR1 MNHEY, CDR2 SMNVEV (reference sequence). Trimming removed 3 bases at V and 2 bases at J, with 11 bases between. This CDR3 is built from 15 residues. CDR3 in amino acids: CASSLSNLPYNEQFF. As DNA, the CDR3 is TGTGCCAGCAGTTTGTCGAACCTTCCCTACAATGAGCAGTTCTTC.